This paragraph covers one T cell receptor beta chain sequence. Its target is unknown. This entry belongs to a study of cytomegalovirus exposure and HLA in healthy donors. Study background: A previous analysis identified 117 million unique TCR beta sequences derived from 180 million or so T cells. The study's findings and limits: HLA allele associations emerged for under 20,000 TCR beta sequences in a later analysis, at 0.05 false discovery rate. Later on, an analysis found that several of the most significant clusters appeared to be linked to common viral pathogens, which included parvovirus B19.

Germline V gene lookup returns CDR1 SGHNT and CDR2 YYREEE (reference sequence). The V gene lost 4 bases and the J gene lost 3 bases, with 11 bases spanning the gap. The CDR3 has 13 amino acids. The PCR had 60 Vbeta and 13 Jbeta primers. TCRdb's copy holds only in-frame clones and misses some; the assay was immunoSEQ multiplex PCR. Of under 200,000 clones in the sample, roughly 77% are singletons; the top ten hold roughly 2.6%. The sequenced material came from PBMCs. The chain couples TRBV5-4 to TRBJ2-7; D might be TRBD1 (6 bases). This clonotype originated in a woman in her forties in good health and CMV-seropositive. The CDR3 DNA reads TGTGCCAGCAGCAAGCAACAGGGCTACGAGCAGTACTTC. This gives the protein CASSKQQGYEQYF. The full variable domain, completed using reference TRBV5-4 and TRBJ2-7, is ETGVTQSPTHLIKTRGQQVTLRCSSQSGHNTVSWYQQALGQGPQFIFQYYREEENGRGNFPPRFSGLQFPNYSSELNVNALELDDSALYLCASSKQQGYEQYFGPGTRLTVT.